Detailed here is one TCR beta chain. This record comes from a study of T cell responses to AZD1222 COVID-19 vaccine. The repertoire was sequenced with immunoSEQ multiplex PCR; TCRdb's copy has only in-frame clones and lacks some. The sample has around 100,000 clones, around 86% seen once. Per germline, CDR1 SNHLY and CDR2 FYNNEI. There are 16 residues in the CDR3. V lost 3 bases, J lost 9 bases, and 14 bases stayed unmatched. V and J are TRBV2 and TRBJ1-5; 7 bases fit TRBD1. This clonotype was sampled from an adult in good health. The sequences come from peripheral blood, collected on day 0 of AZD1222 vaccination. CDR3 sequence reads: CASSEDSGQLGRPQHF. In DNA, the CDR3 is TGTGCCAGCAGTGAGGACTCGGGACAGCTCGGGCGGCCCCAGCATTTT.